This entry lists 32 T cell receptor beta chains sequenced from one sample in a study of cytomegalovirus exposure and HLA in healthy donors. PCR employed 60 Vbeta and 13 Jbeta primers. TCRdb's table, derived via immunoSEQ multiplex PCR, lists solely in-frame clones and lacks some. This table has around 140,000 clones, roughly three fifths appearing once. Sequenced material: PBMCs. The receptors were sampled from a woman in her thirties or forties in good health and CMV-seronegative.

The chain joins TRBV28 to TRBJ2-2, with 8 positions matching TRBD2. This CDR3 is built from 15 residues. CDR1 is MDHEN, CDR2 SYDVKM, per germline. Trimming cost V 3 bases and J 4 bases; bases outside gene matches: 4. CDR3: CASSFGGAGTGELFF. The CDR3, as DNA: TGTGCCAGCAGTTTCGGGGGGGCTGGCACCGGGGAGCTGTTTTTT.

V is TRBV5-6 and J is TRBJ2-1, with D perhaps TRBD2 (6 bases). Germline loops: CDR1 SGHDT, CDR2 YYEEEE. The CDR3 contains 14 residues. Trimming took off 1 base at V and 9 bases at J, with 14 bases between the two ends. The CDR3 nucleotides are TGTGCCAGCAGCTTGTTTGGGAGGAGCGGTGAGCAGTTCTTC. Protein: CASSLFGRSGEQFF.

This clone was found a few times. The chain links TRBV29-1 to TRBJ2-7; possibly TRBD1 for D (6 bases). This CDR3 is 13 amino acids long. Germline CDR1 SQVTM, CDR2 ANQGSEA. V gave up 6 bases and J gave up 6 bases, with 18 bases separating them. DNA of the CDR3: TGCAGCGTCCGGGACACTAGATTGGGCGAGCAGTACTTC. This encodes CSVRDTRLGEQYF.

The table lists this clone with a few counts. V usage is TRBV7-8 and J usage is TRBJ2-7; TRBD2 agrees at 7 bases. Germline assignment: CDR1 SGHVS and CDR2 FQNEAQ. V was clipped by 3 bases and J by 1 base; unmatched bases: 15. The CDR3 is made up of 18 amino acids. The DNA of the CDR3 is TGTGCCAGCAGCTTGTACGAGGGAGGGGAAACCCTATCCTACGAGCAGTACTTC. Its protein product is CASSLYEGGETLSYEQYF.

The J gene is TRBJ2-7, the V gene TRBV7-2; 10 nucleotides match TRBD1. Germline values: CDR1 SGHTA, CDR2 FQGNSA. The CDR3 loop spans 14 amino acids. Germline trimming cut 4 bases from V and 5 bases from J; bases unmatched to any gene: 5. The CDR3 region is CASSSSTGGNEQYF. The CDR3 DNA reads TGTGCCAGCAGCTCTTCGACAGGGGGCAACGAGCAGTACTTC.

This clone was seen only a few times. This chain joins TRBV2 and TRBJ2-5; the D gene is possibly TRBD1 (5 bases). Near its end, the DNA agrees better with TRBJ2-7, so the J call may be wrong. Looked up from germline, CDR1 is SNHLY and CDR2 is FYNNEI. There are 12 residues in the CDR3. CDR3 DNA: TGTGCCAGCAAAGACAGAGTCTACGAGCAGTACTTC. Its translation is CASKDRVYEQYF.

V usage is TRBV30 and J usage is TRBJ1-3, with TRBD1 identical over 11 bases. The CDR3 is 16 amino acids. The V and J ends lost 0 bases and 4 bases, in that order; junction bases with no gene match: 5. Per germline, CDR1 GTSNPN and CDR2 SVGIG (reference sequence). The CDR3 coding sequence is TGTGCCTGGAGTGTAGGACAGGGGGCGCGAGGAAACACCATATATTTT. As protein: CAWSVGQGARGNTIYF.

This chain joins TRBV5-4 and TRBJ1-2; D possibly corresponds to TRBD1 (5 bases). The CDR3 covers 12 residues. Trimming took off 4 bases at V and 10 bases at J, with 14 bases between the two ends. Germline V gene data show CDR1 as SGHNT and CDR2 as YYREEE (reference sequence). The CDR3 reads CASSADGRVYTF. The CDR3 coding sequence is TGTGCCAGCAGCGCGGACGGCAGGGTCTACACCTTC.

This chain uses TRBV7-2 with TRBJ2-1; D remains unclear. CDR3 length equals 12 residues. V shed 5 bases and J shed 6 bases, with 8 bases lying between them. Germline V gene data show CDR1 as SGHTA and CDR2 as FQGNSA. The CDR3 region has the DNA TGTGCCAGCAGCCCCCTAAGCAATGAGCAGTTCTTC. Translation: CASSPLSNEQFF.

This clone has more than one count but fewer than ten. The V call is TRBV5-1, the J call TRBJ1-4; TRBD1 might be the D (5 bases). The V gene lost 2 bases and the J gene lost 3 bases, with 8 bases spanning the gap. The CDR3 is 14 residues long. Germline CDR1 is SGHRS and CDR2 is YFSETQ. CDR3 region: CASSFGGSNEKLFF. For the CDR3, the DNA is TGCGCCAGCAGCTTCGGGGGGTCTAATGAAAAACTGTTTTTT.

This sequence joins TRBV13 and TRBJ2-5, with no clear D. CDR1 is PRHDT and CDR2 is FYEKMQ in the germline V gene (reference sequence). CDR3 size: 12 residues. Trimming took 5 bases from V and 4 from J, leaving 8 bases between them. CDR3 sequence reads: CASSALLETQYF. The CDR3 region has the DNA TGTGCCAGCAGCGCGTTGCTAGAGACCCAGTACTTC.

This clone was seen just once. The CDR3 DNA sequence: TGTGCCAGCAGCCAAACGGACAGTCCCAACTATGGCTACACCTTC. Its translation is CASSQTDSPNYGYTF. The chain uses TRBV11-1 and TRBJ1-2; D possibly corresponds to TRBD1 (6 bases). The ends were cut back, 5 bases at V and 2 bases at J, with 15 bases in the middle. Germline V lookup: CDR1 SGHAT, CDR2 FQDESV (reference sequence). There are 15 residues in the CDR3.

V and J are TRBV19 and TRBJ1-6; 8 positions match TRBD1. Losses at the gene ends were 7 bases for V and 15 bases for J; bases not matched to a gene: 8. The germline V gene encodes CDR1 LNHDA and CDR2 SQIVND (reference sequence). This CDR3 has 12 amino acids. CDR3 bases: TGTGCCAGTAAGACAGGGGTGAGCTACCTCCACTTT. Its translation: CASKTGVSYLHF.

This chain uses TRBV7-2 with TRBJ2-7; 9 bases map to TRBD2. V dropped 7 bases and J dropped 2; count of bases not matched to a gene: 6. The germline V gene has CDR1 SGHTA and CDR2 FQGNSA. This CDR3 comprises 14 residues. The CDR3 protein is CASTTSGLTYEQYF. CDR3 sequence (DNA): TGTGCCAGCACGACTAGCGGTCTAACCTACGAGCAGTACTTC.

This rearrangement joins TRBV2 to TRBJ2-1; weak D call: TRBD2 (5 bases). V was shortened by 3 bases and J by 0 bases, with 9 bases between the two germline ends. CDR1 and CDR2 from the germline V gene are SNHLY and FYNNEI. The CDR3 covers 15 residues. The CDR3 is CASSDEGSSYNEQFF. In DNA form, the CDR3 reads TGTGCCAGCAGTGATGAGGGCTCCTCCTACAATGAGCAGTTCTTC.

This rearrangement joins TRBV19 to TRBJ1-5; tentative D call: TRBD1 (5 bases). The CDR3 has 15 amino acids. The germline V gene has CDR1 LNHDA and CDR2 SQIVND (reference sequence). V shed 2 bases and J shed 7 bases, with 15 bases lying between them. The DNA for the CDR3 is TGTGCCAGTAGTATACGCCTCGGGGGAGGGCAGCCCCAGCATTTT. Translated: CASSIRLGGGQPQHF. The full variable domain, rest sourced from reference TRBV19 and TRBJ1-5, is DGGITQSPKYLFRKEGQNVTLSCEQNLNHDAMYWYRQDPGQGLRLIYYSQIVNDFQKGDIAEGYSVSREKKESFPLTVTSAQKNPTAFYLCASSIRLGGGQPQHFGDGTRLSIL.

This clone was counted a few times. The V and J genes are TRBV18 and TRBJ2-3, with D possibly matching TRBD1 (5 bases). Germline-derived CDR1 and CDR2 are KGHSH and LQKENI. The CDR3 extends over 14 amino acids. Trimming removed 0 bases at V and 4 bases at J, with 8 bases between. The CDR3 DNA is TGTGCCAGCTCACCACCTAGCAGGGCAGATACGCAGTATTTT. As protein: CASSPPSRADTQYF.

The chain links TRBV2 to TRBJ1-5, with D maybe TRBD1 (6 bases). The CDR3 consists of 16 residues. Trimming left V 3 bases short and J 1 base short, with 13 bases between. In germline, CDR1 is SNHLY, CDR2 FYNNEI. DNA for the CDR3: TGTGCCAGCAGTGATCGGGGGGCGGGAAGCAATCAGCCCCAGCATTTT. Its translation is CASSDRGAGSNQPQHF. The full variable domain, rest sourced from reference TRBV2 and TRBJ1-5, is EPEVTQTPSHQVTQMGQEVILRCVPISNHLYFYWYRQILGQKVEFLVSFYNNEISEKSEIFDDQFSVERPDGSNFTLKIRSTKLEDSAMYFCASSDRGAGSNQPQHFGDGTRLSIL.

This clone has just a few counts. The chain employs TRBV5-1 and TRBJ2-3, with TRBD2 identical over 16 bases. The junction had 6 bases not matched to a gene; V was cut back by 2 bases and J by 6 bases. This CDR3 contains 17 residues. From germline, CDR1 is SGHRS and CDR2 YFSETQ. The CDR3 spells CASSLGTSGGAGDTQYF. In DNA, the CDR3 is TGCGCCAGCAGCTTAGGGACTAGCGGGGGGGCCGGGGATACGCAGTATTTT.

This clone was seen more than once but under ten times. V usage is TRBV27 and J usage is TRBJ2-5, with 8 bases that match TRBD1. V lost 8 bases to trimming and J lost 5 bases; unmatched junction nucleotides: 7. The CDR3 totals 13 residues. Per germline, CDR1 MNHEY and CDR2 SMNVEV (reference sequence). The CDR3 loop reads CASRGQGGETQYF. In DNA, the CDR3 is TGTGCCAGCCGTGGACAGGGCGGGGAGACCCAGTACTTC.

This clone was seen more than once but under ten times. The CDR3 sequence is CASSFGRQGEKLFF. The CDR3 DNA follows: TGTGCCAGCAGCTTTGGGAGGCAAGGGGAAAAACTGTTTTTT. The V call is TRBV7-9, the J call TRBJ1-4; no clear D. The CDR3 is 14 amino acids. Germline CDR1 and CDR2: SEHNR and FQNEAQ (reference sequence). With 3 bases removed from V and 8 bases from J, the gap between germline ends came to 13 bases. Looking up the rest from reference TRBV7-9 and TRBJ1-4 gives the full variable domain: DTGVSQNPRHKITKRGQNVTFRCDPISEHNRLYWYRQTLGQGPEFLTYFQNEAQLEKSRLLSDRFSAERPKGSFSTLEIQRTEQGDSAMYLCASSFGRQGEKLFFGSGTQLSVL.

The chain is built from TRBV21-1 and TRBJ1-2. TRBV21-1 is flagged as a pseudogene. The CDR3 contains 12 residues. The CDR3 reads CASSKPAGGYTF. DNA of the CDR3: TGTGCCAGCAGCAAACCGGCGGGCGGCTACACCTTC.

The chain couples TRBV11-3 to TRBJ2-1; TRBD2 agrees at 7 bases. The V gene's germline CDR1 is SGHNT and CDR2 YENEEA. V lost 1 base, J lost 4 bases, and 7 bases stayed unmatched. This CDR3 spans 16 amino acids. The DNA of the CDR3 is TGTGCCAGCAGCTTAGGGGGTGGGGGGGAATACAATGAGCAGTTCTTC. This gives the protein CASSLGGGGEYNEQFF.

This chain links TRBV2 with TRBJ1-1; 7 nucleotides align to TRBD1. The V segment lost 7 bases and the J segment 2 bases; nucleotides outside the gene matches: 10. The germline gives CDR1 SNHLY, CDR2 FYNNEI. This CDR3 spans 15 amino acids. CDR3 DNA sequence: TGTGCCAGCAATTTAAGGGGGCCTTCCAACACTGAAGCTTTCTTT. It encodes CASNLRGPSNTEAFF.

In its sample, this clone was seen a few times. This chain connects TRBV6-5 to TRBJ1-5, with a weak D call TRBD1 (5 bases). The CDR3 runs to 14 residues. V gave up 6 bases and J gave up 9 bases, with 18 bases separating them. Per the germline V gene, CDR1 is MNHEY and CDR2 is SVGAGI. The CDR3 loop is CASRSDGTILPQHF. For the CDR3, the DNA is TGTGCCAGCAGGTCGGACGGGACTATATTGCCCCAGCATTTT.

The chain is built from TRBV28 and TRBJ1-2; D is unresolved. V shed 3 bases and J shed 0 bases, with 5 bases lying between them. CDR1 MDHEN and CDR2 SYDVKM come from the germline V gene. CDR3 length equals 13 residues. The CDR3 loop is CASSFGANYGYTF. The DNA of the CDR3 is TGTGCCAGCAGTTTCGGGGCTAACTATGGCTACACCTTC.

The chain employs TRBV7-9 and TRBJ2-5; 10 positions agree with TRBD2. This CDR3 has 15 residues. Trimming took 5 bases from V and 4 from J; bases not matched to a gene: 7. Germline V gives CDR1 SEHNR, CDR2 FQNEAQ (reference sequence). Here the CDR3 DNA reads TGTGCCAGCAGCAGGAGCGGGGGGGCCGTAGAGACCCAGTACTTC. Its protein is CASSRSGGAVETQYF. Variable domain in full (rest from reference TRBV7-9 and TRBJ2-5): DTGVSQNPRHKITKRGQNVTFRCDPISEHNRLYWYRQTLGQGPEFLTYFQNEAQLEKSRLLSDRFSAERPKGSFSTLEIQRTEQGDSAMYLCASSRSGGAVETQYFGPGTRLLVL.

V is TRBV27 and J is TRBJ2-7; D gene uncertain. Per germline, CDR1 MNHEY and CDR2 SMNVEV (reference sequence). The CDR3 has 14 residues. V was clipped by 0 bases and J by 2 bases, with 8 bases between them. In nucleotides, the CDR3 is TGTGCCAGCAGTTTATCGGCAGGCGCCTACGAGCAGTACTTC. It specifies CASSLSAGAYEQYF.

The chain combines TRBV5-1 with TRBJ1-4; possibly TRBD1 for D (5 bases). Trimming took 0 bases from V and 6 from J, leaving 12 bases between them. There are 15 residues in the CDR3. The germline CDR1 and CDR2 sequences are SGHRS and YFSETQ. CDR3 amino acids: CASSLGGRTDEKLFF. For the CDR3, the DNA is TGCGCCAGCAGCTTGGGGGGGAGGACTGATGAAAAACTGTTTTTT.

The rearrangement links TRBV28 to TRBJ2-5, with 13 bases fitting TRBD2. The trim removed 7 bases at V and 6 bases at J, leaving 5 bases unmatched. CDR3 length equals 14 residues. CDR1 is MDHEN and CDR2 is SYDVKM in the germline V gene. CDR3 DNA: TGTGCCAGCAAACTAGCGGGGGGGCCGAAGACCCAGTACTTC. Residues: CASKLAGGPKTQYF.

Only a few counts were recorded for this clone. The chain links TRBV5-1 to TRBJ1-5, with a tentative D call TRBD1 (5 bases). V was trimmed by 0 bases and J by 8 bases, leaving 12 bases between them. This CDR3 comprises 14 residues. In germline, CDR1 is SGHRS, CDR2 YFSETQ. CDR3 sequence (DNA): TGCGCCAGCAGCTTGGGGGGCGGAAGAGAGCCCCAGCATTTT. This encodes CASSLGGGREPQHF. Variable domain in full (rest from reference TRBV5-1 and TRBJ1-5): KAGVTQTPRYLIKTRGQQVTLSCSPISGHRSVSWYQQTPGQGLQFLFEYFSETQRNKGNFPGRFSGRQFSNSRSEMNVSTLELGDSALYLCASSLGGGREPQHFGDGTRLSIL.

The chain has TRBV5-8 and TRBJ1-1; D is possibly TRBD1 (5 bases). The germline V and J ends were trimmed by 2 bases and 5 bases, with 22 bases remaining between them. The CDR3 has 17 residues. In germline, CDR1 is SGHTS, CDR2 YDEGEE. In DNA form, the CDR3 reads TGTGCCAGCAGCTTCCTAATAGGGAGGGGTGGAGGGACTGAAGCTTTCTTT. Its protein is CASSFLIGRGGGTEAFF.